These T cell receptor beta chains were read from a single sample in a study of neurological immune-mediated disorders. From the 5' RACE reads, TCRdb called clonotypes with MiXCR, one entry per CDR3 protein. The table shows about 66,000 distinct CDR3 sequences, with around 3.3% occurring only once. The sample was PBMCs. The receptors were sampled from a man aged 35 to 55 with multiple sclerosis. Both conserved end residues are part of each CDR3. The D gene is left open where the match is weak. Only part of the rows carry a size: once, few, many, or a class if the clone is expanded.

>.|TRBJ1-6|TRBV20-1|many
TGCAGTGCTACGACGGGGCGCCTTAATTCACCCCTCCACTTT
CSATTGRLNSPLHF
>.|TRBJ2-6|TRBV10-3|many
TGTGCCATCTCTTCCGGGGCCAACGTCCTGACTTTC
CAISSGANVLTF
>.|TRBJ1-3|TRBV5-1|many
TGCGCCAGCAGCTTGACCCAAGTCGACAGGAGCTCTGGAAACACCATATATTTT
CASSLTQVDRSSGNTIYF
>TRBD2|TRBJ2-2|TRBV6-2/TRBV6-3|.
TGTGCCAGCACTCCTCCCCAGCGGGAGGGCACCGGGGAGCTGTTTTTT
CASTPPQREGTGELFF
>TRBD2|TRBJ2-7|TRBV28|many
TGTGCCAGCAGTTCAAACTTTGCTGGCCGGAGTCGGGGGGGCCTGCACGAGCAGTACTTC
CASSSNFAGRSRGGLHEQYF
>TRBD1|TRBJ2-7|TRBV2|many
TGTGCCAGCAGTCGACAGGGGAGCTCCTACGAGCAGTACTTC
CASSRQGSSYEQYF
>.|TRBJ1-3|TRBV6-5|many
TGTGCCAGCACCTCGGGTGGAAACACCACATATTTT
CASTSGGNTTYF
>.|TRBJ1-2|TRBV5-1|many
TGCGCCAGCAGCTTGGAACCAGAGAGCTATGGCTACACCTTC
CASSLEPESYGYTF
>.|TRBJ1-1|TRBV6-6|many
TGTGCCAGCAGTTACCTGAAAGTGAACACTGAAGCTTTCTTT
CASSYLKVNTEAFF
>TRBD1|TRBJ1-5|TRBV18|many
TGTGCCAGCTCACCACAGGGGGCCGGTCAGCCCCAGCATTTT
CASSPQGAGQPQHF
>TRBD1|TRBJ2-7|TRBV5-1|many
TGCGCCAGCAGCTTGGACGGACAGGGGGCCATCGGCGAGCAGTACTTC
CASSLDGQGAIGEQYF
>.|TRBJ1-1|TRBV7-3|many
TGTGCCAGCAGCGCGCAGGCGACAGCCACTGAAGCTTTCTTT
CASSAQATATEAFF
>.|TRBJ1-2|TRBV5-1|many
TGCGCCAGCAGCTTGGGACAGTATAACTATGGCTACACCTTC
CASSLGQYNYGYTF
>.|TRBJ1-3|TRBV20-1|many
TGCAGTGCTAGTCACTCGAGAGCGCGTGGATCTGGAAACACCATATATTTT
CSASHSRARGSGNTIYF
>.|TRBJ2-5|TRBV2|many
TGTGCCAGCAGTGAGGGGCCTAGCCAAGAGACCCAGTACTTC
CASSEGPSQETQYF
>.|TRBJ2-5|TRBV6-2/TRBV6-3|many
TGTGCCAGCAAAGACAGCCGAGAGACCCAGTACTTC
CASKDSRETQYF
>.|TRBJ1-4|TRBV5-5|.
TGTGCCAGCAGCTTGATAGGGGGAAACAGTTTTTTAACTAATGAAAAACTGTTTTTT
CASSLIGGNSFLTNEKLFF
>TRBD1|TRBJ1-5|TRBV7-8|many
TGTGCCAGCAGCCAGGGGGGGGGAAGCAATCAGCCCCAGCATTTT
CASSQGGGSNQPQHF
>.|TRBJ1-2|TRBV20-1|many
TGCAGTGCTGGCGAAGTGGGGCAGAACTATGGCTACACCTTC
CSAGEVGQNYGYTF
>.|TRBJ2-7|TRBV2|many
TGTGCCAGCAGCGCGAAACCGACTGGTAGAAGCTCCTACGAGCAGTACTTC
CASSAKPTGRSSYEQYF
>TRBD2|TRBJ2-1|TRBV20-1|many
TGCAGTGCCCTAGCGGGGGGGCCGGCGGATGAGCAGTTCTTC
CSALAGGPADEQFF
>TRBD2|TRBJ2-7|TRBV7-8|many
TGTGCCAGCAGCCGTGGGGCGGGAGGGCTGTACGAGCAGTACTTC
CASSRGAGGLYEQYF
>.|TRBJ1-5|TRBV4-2|few
TGTGCCAGCAGCCAAGATAGGGGCCTCAATCAGCCCCAGCATTTT
CASSQDRGLNQPQHF
>TRBD2|TRBJ2-1|TRBV11-2|.
TGTGCCAGCAGCTTAGGGGAGACTAGCGACTACAATGAGCAGTTCTTC
CASSLGETSDYNEQFF
>.|TRBJ2-5|TRBV7-8|many
TGTGCCAGCAGCTTAAGGCGGGAAGAGACCCAGTACTTC
CASSLRREETQYF
>.|TRBJ1-1|TRBV9|many
TGTGCCAGCAGCACGGCGACAGGGAACACTGAAGCTTTCTTT
CASSTATGNTEAFF
>.|TRBJ1-3|TRBV6-6|many
TGTGCCAGCAGCCCTGGGGGGTTCTCTGGAAACACCATATATTTT
CASSPGGFSGNTIYF
>.|TRBJ1-5|TRBV5-1|.
TGCGCCAGCAGCTTGACAGGGCCGAATAAGACCCAGAATTTT
CASSLTGPNKTQNF
>.|TRBJ1-2|TRBV28|many
TGTGCCAGCAGTCTCCCCTTCGCGGGGGTGATTGGCTACACCTTC
CASSLPFAGVIGYTF
>TRBD2|TRBJ2-3|TRBV27|.
TGTGCCAGCAGTTTATTCCTAGCGGAGACAGATACGCAGTATTTT
CASSLFLAETDTQYF
>.|TRBJ1-4|TRBV20-1|many
TGCAGTGCTCACCGGACAGTTAATGAAAAACTGTTTTTT
CSAHRTVNEKLFF
>TRBD2|TRBJ2-1|TRBV20-1|many
TGCAGTGCTACCGGACTAGCGGGTTACAATGAGCAGTTCTTC
CSATGLAGYNEQFF
>.|TRBJ2-1|TRBV4-1|few
TGCGCCAGCAGCCTCGGGGTAAGAGGTGAGCAGTTCTTC
CASSLGVRGEQFF
>.|TRBJ2-5|TRBV30|many
TGTGCCTGGAGTGACCCCCCGGGACCGCCCCAAGAGACCCAGTACTTC
CAWSDPPGPPQETQYF
>.|TRBJ2-7|TRBV12-3/TRBV12-4|many
TGTGCCAGCAGTTTCTCGGGGGGCCCCTACGAGCAGTACTTC
CASSFSGGPYEQYF
>TRBD1|TRBJ2-5|TRBV20-1|many
TGCAGTGCTAGAGAGGGACAGGGGGCCGGAAAGACCCAGTACTTC
CSAREGQGAGKTQYF
>.|TRBJ2-1|TRBV5-1|many
TGCGCCAGCAGCCTAACAAGGGGGAATCGGTACAATGAGCAGTTCTTC
CASSLTRGNRYNEQFF
>TRBD1|TRBJ1-2|TRBV7-2|many
TGTGCCAGCAGCTTCGACAGGGCCTGGAACTATGGCTACACCTTC
CASSFDRAWNYGYTF
>.|TRBJ2-7|TRBV6-5|many
TGTGCCAGCAGTTACTCGGTGGACAGAAAGCAGTACTTC
CASSYSVDRKQYF
>.|TRBJ2-7|TRBV11-2|many
TGTGCCAGCAGCTTAAAGGTTCGACTGGAGGGGTCTCGTTACGAGCAGTACTTC
CASSLKVRLEGSRYEQYF
>TRBD2|TRBJ2-5|TRBV6-6|.
TGTGCCAGCAGTTACAAGCGGGGTAGCATCGAGACCCAGTACTTC
CASSYKRGSIETQYF
>TRBD1|TRBJ2-7|TRBV10-3|many
TGTGCCATCAGCCCCGGGACAGGGGCTTTATACGAGCAGTACTTC
CAISPGTGALYEQYF
>TRBD2|TRBJ2-1|TRBV5-1|many
TGCGCCAGCAGCCCGATTACCGGGACTAGCGGCAATGAGCAGTTCTTC
CASSPITGTSGNEQFF
>.|TRBJ2-4|TRBV5-1|many
TGCGCCAGCAGCTTGGACGGGACACGGCAAAACATTCAGTACTTC
CASSLDGTRQNIQYF
>.|TRBJ1-6|TRBV27|many
TGTGCCAGCAGTCTAACAGGCTTACCCCTCCACTTT
CASSLTGLPLHF
>TRBD2|TRBJ2-1|TRBV5-1|many
TGCGCCAGCAGCTTGCCTTCGACTAGCGGGGGGAATGAGCAGTTCTTC
CASSLPSTSGGNEQFF